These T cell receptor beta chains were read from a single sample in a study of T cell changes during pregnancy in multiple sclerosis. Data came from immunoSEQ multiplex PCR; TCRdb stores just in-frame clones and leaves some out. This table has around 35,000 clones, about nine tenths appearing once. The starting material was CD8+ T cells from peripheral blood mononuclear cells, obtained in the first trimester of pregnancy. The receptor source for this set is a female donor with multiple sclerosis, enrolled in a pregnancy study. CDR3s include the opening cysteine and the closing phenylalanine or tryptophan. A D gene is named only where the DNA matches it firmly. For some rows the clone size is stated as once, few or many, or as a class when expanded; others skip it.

CASSLDGATNEKLFF	TGCGCCAGCAGCTTGGACGGAGCAACTAATGAAAAACTGTTTTTT	TRBJ1-4	NA	TRBV5-1	NA
CASSSDTKDEQYF	TGTGCCAGCAGCTCTGACACCAAGGACGAGCAGTACTTC	TRBJ2-7	NA	TRBV5-4	NA
CAWSVGGYYNEQFF	TGTGCCTGGAGTGTAGGGGGCTACTACAATGAGCAGTTCTTC	TRBJ2-1	TRBD1	TRBV30	NA
CASAISGTTDTQYF	TGTGCCAGCGCAATAAGCGGGACCACAGATACGCAGTATTTT	TRBJ2-3	TRBD2	TRBV7-9	NA
CAWSVTRGNQPQHF	TGTGCCTGGAGTGTAACCAGGGGCAATCAGCCCCAGCATTTT	TRBJ1-5	NA	TRBV30	few
CASSPRTSGRDSTDTQYF	TGTGCCAGCAGCCCCAGGACTAGCGGGAGAGACAGCACAGATACGCAGTATTTT	TRBJ2-3	TRBD2	TRBV7-9	medium-sized
CASSQLTTGNYEQYF	TGCGCCAGCAGCCAGCTCACCACAGGGAACTACGAGCAGTACTTC	TRBJ2-7	NA	TRBV4-1	NA
CASSLGGTSTYEQYF	TGCGCCAGCAGCTTGGGTGGGACATCCACCTACGAGCAGTACTTC	TRBJ2-7	NA	TRBV5-1	NA
CASSTSGTGNEQFF	TGTGCCAGCAGCACTAGCGGGACAGGGAATGAGCAGTTCTTC	TRBJ2-1	NA	TRBV27	NA
CASSLRAVGGGADEQFF	TGTGCCAGCAGCTTAAGGGCGGTGGGAGGGGGTGCGGATGAGCAGTTCTTC	TRBJ2-1	NA	TRBV7-3	NA
CASSLEKGRAAYNEQFF	TGTGCCAGCAGCCTTGAAAAGGGGAGGGCCGCATACAATGAGCAGTTCTTC	TRBJ2-1	TRBD2	TRBV28	NA
CASSPGTGAGNEQFF	TGCGCCAGCAGCCCAGGGACAGGGGCTGGGAATGAGCAGTTCTTC	TRBJ2-1	TRBD1	TRBV4-3	NA
CASSAPRPGERAGETQYF	TGTGCCAGCAGCGCACCTCGTCCGGGAGAGAGGGCTGGGGAGACCCAGTACTTC	TRBJ2-5	NA	TRBV9	NA
CASSAAYYNEQFF	TGTGCCAGCAGCGCGGCGTACTACAATGAGCAGTTCTTC	TRBJ2-1	NA	TRBV5-8	NA
CASSARQVSGELFF	TGTGCCAGTAGTGCCCGACAGGTGTCCGGGGAGCTGTTTTTT	TRBJ2-2	NA	TRBV19	NA
CASSEALRDRAYSNQPQHF	TGTGCCAGCAGTGAAGCGCTGAGGGACAGGGCTTATAGCAATCAGCCCCAGCATTTT	TRBJ1-5	TRBD1	TRBV2	medium-sized
CASSIRGDRGLNTEAFF	TGTGCCAGTAGTATAAGAGGGGACAGGGGATTGAACACTGAAGCTTTCTTT	TRBJ1-1	TRBD1	TRBV19	once
CASSLWGAGVVLYNEQFF	TGTGCCAGCAGTCTCTGGGGAGCGGGAGTGGTCCTCTACAATGAGCAGTTCTTC	TRBJ2-1	TRBD2	TRBV28	NA
CASSLLAGGPGEQYF	TGTGCCAGCAGCTTACTTGCGGGAGGGCCGGGGGAGCAGTACTTC	TRBJ2-7	TRBD2	TRBV7-2	NA
CASSSVPRLRSPYEQYF	TGTGCCAGCAGTTCCGTCCCCCGGTTGAGGAGCCCCTACGAGCAGTACTTC	TRBJ2-7	NA	TRBV27	NA
CSVDMENSYEQYF	TGCAGCGTCGACATGGAAAACTCCTACGAGCAGTACTTC	TRBJ2-7	NA	TRBV29-1	NA
CASSDTSGRGTDTQYF	TGTGCCAGCAGTGACACTAGCGGGAGAGGGACAGATACGCAGTATTTT	TRBJ2-3	TRBD2	TRBV6-4	NA
CASLRLATGDEQFF	TGTGCCAGCCTTCGACTAGCGACTGGGGATGAGCAGTTCTTC	TRBJ2-1	TRBD2	TRBV7-2	NA
CASSLAVAGDTGELFF	TGCGCCAGCAGCTTGGCGGTAGCGGGAGATACCGGGGAGCTGTTTTTT	TRBJ2-2	TRBD2	TRBV5-1	NA
CASSLDLTGANTEAFF	TGTGCCAGCAGCTTAGACTTGACAGGGGCGAACACTGAAGCTTTCTTT	TRBJ1-1	TRBD1	TRBV11-2	once
CASSQDLGVEQYF	TGCGCCAGCAGCCAAGATCTCGGGGTCGAGCAGTACTTC	TRBJ2-7	NA	TRBV4-1	few
CASSEHPSNEQFF	TGTGCCAGCAGTGAACATCCTAGCAATGAGCAGTTCTTC	TRBJ2-1	NA	TRBV6-1	NA
CASSPLNFDTQYF	TGTGCCAGCAGCCCCCTTAATTTCGATACGCAGTATTTT	TRBJ2-3	NA	TRBV7-9	NA
CASSEGHPYEQYF	TGTGCCAGCAGTGAGGGACATCCCTACGAGCAGTACTTC	TRBJ2-7	NA	TRBV6-4	NA
CASSPTSGLHNEQFF	TGTGCCAGCAGCCCCACTAGCGGGCTACACAATGAGCAGTTCTTC	TRBJ2-1	TRBD2	TRBV4-2	NA
CASRNWGAYEQYF	TGTGCCAGCAGGAACTGGGGGGCCTACGAGCAGTACTTC	TRBJ2-7	NA	TRBV21-1	NA
CASSSFNTDTQYF	TGTGCCAGCAGTTCATTCAACACAGATACGCAGTATTTT	TRBJ2-3	NA	TRBV27	NA
CASSLALREAGELFF	TGTGCCAGCAGCTTAGCCCTGCGGGAGGCCGGGGAGCTGTTTTTT	TRBJ2-2	TRBD2	TRBV13	NA
CSVQGGEYNEQFF	TGCAGCGTTCAGGGCGGGGAGTACAATGAGCAGTTCTTC	TRBJ2-1	NA	TRBV29-1	NA
CASSYQYMNTEAFF	TGTGCCAGCAGTTATCAATACATGAACACTGAAGCTTTCTTT	TRBJ1-1	NA	TRBV6-5	NA
CASSSPLAGERPDKFF	TGTGCCAGCAGCTCACCGTTAGCGGGAGAAAGGCCCGATAAGTTCTTC	TRBJ2-1	TRBD2	TRBV7-8	NA
CASSRTSGRTDTQYF	TGTGCCAGCAGCAGAACTAGCGGACGCACAGATACGCAGTATTTT	TRBJ2-3	TRBD2	TRBV27	NA
CASSIDDAGSSYNEQFF	TGTGCCAGTAGTATAGATGACGCCGGGTCCTCCTACAATGAGCAGTTCTTC	TRBJ2-1	NA	TRBV19	once
CASSLQGPAGPQHF	TGTGCCAGCAGTCTACAGGGCCCAGCCGGGCCCCAGCATTTT	TRBJ1-5	NA	TRBV27	once
CASSPSLAGVTYEQYF	TGTGCCAGCAGCCCTTCCCTAGCGGGAGTTACCTACGAGCAGTACTTC	TRBJ2-7	TRBD2	TRBV7-8	NA
CASSTLPNLSNNEQFF	TGTGCCAGCAGTACCCTACCCAACCTCTCCAACAATGAGCAGTTCTTC	TRBJ2-1	NA	TRBV28	NA
CASSSTANEKLFF	TGTGCCAGCAGCTCGACTGCTAATGAAAAACTGTTTTTT	TRBJ1-4	NA	TRBV5-4	NA
CASSLGLAGGEGAYEQYF	TGTGCCAGCAGCTTGGGACTAGCGGGAGGAGAGGGGGCCTACGAGCAGTACTTC	TRBJ2-7	TRBD2	TRBV11-1	NA
CASSFGQGGYEQYF	TGCGCCAGCAGCTTCGGCCAGGGAGGCTACGAGCAGTACTTC	TRBJ2-7	NA	TRBV5-1	NA
CASSENRFELDTQYF	TGTGCCAGCAGTGAAAACAGGTTCGAACTGGATACGCAGTATTTT	TRBJ2-3	NA	TRBV6-1	NA
CASSATGGRREQYF	TGTGCCAGCAGCGCCACAGGGGGTCGAAGGGAGCAGTACTTC	TRBJ2-7	TRBD1	TRBV13	NA
CASSLLGTSTDTQYF	TGTGCCAGCAGTTTATTGGGGACTAGCACAGATACGCAGTATTTT	TRBJ2-3	NA	TRBV28	NA
CASSEGGTGTYEQYF	TGTGCCAGCAGTGAAGGAGGGACTGGAACCTACGAGCAGTACTTC	TRBJ2-7	NA	TRBV6-1	NA
CAISEKGTLLMEQYF	TGTGCCATCAGTGAGAAAGGGACACTCTTAATGGAGCAGTACTTC	TRBJ2-7	NA	TRBV10-3	NA
CASSSGLAGNEQYF	TGTGCCAGCAGTTCCGGACTAGCGGGTAACGAGCAGTACTTC	TRBJ2-7	TRBD2	TRBV27	NA
CASTTSNTGELFF	TGTGCCAGCACGACATCGAACACCGGGGAGCTGTTTTTT	TRBJ2-2	NA	TRBV5-4	few
CASSPSLTSGRSDEQFF	TGTGCCAGCAGCCCGAGCCTGACTAGCGGGAGGAGTGATGAGCAGTTCTTC	TRBJ2-1	TRBD2	TRBV11-2	NA
CASSPSGPGSYEQYF	TGTGCCAGCAGTCCCAGCGGTCCGGGCTCCTACGAGCAGTACTTC	TRBJ2-7	NA	TRBV27	NA
CAISGGKYQETQYF	TGTGCCATCAGTGGGGGCAAGTACCAAGAGACCCAGTACTTC	TRBJ2-5	NA	TRBV10-3	NA
CASTHRDSYYNEQFF	TGTGCCAGCACCCACCGGGACAGCTACTACAATGAGCAGTTCTTC	TRBJ2-1	TRBD1	TRBV5-4	once
CASSQDRGAGTARTDTQYF	TGCGCCAGCAGCCAAGATCGCGGGGCCGGGACAGCGCGCACAGATACGCAGTATTTT	TRBJ2-3	NA	TRBV4-1	NA
CASSLGHSYEQYF	TGTGCCAGCAGCTTGGGGCACTCCTACGAGCAGTACTTC	TRBJ2-7	NA	TRBV7-9	NA
CASSSAWGTRPYEQYF	TGTGCCAGCAGTTCCGCCTGGGGGACTAGACCCTACGAGCAGTACTTC	TRBJ2-7	TRBD2	TRBV13	NA
CASRWGNTEAFF	TGTGCCAGCCGGTGGGGCAACACTGAAGCTTTCTTT	TRBJ1-1	NA	TRBV25-1	NA